Here is one T cell receptor beta chain with its context. The antigen it binds to is not known. No qualities accompany the bases; no much larger clone lies one base away. Repertoires were sampled repeatedly over the course of chemoradiotherapy so that clonal expansion in the tumor microenvironment could be followed. This sample stems from a study of chemoradiotherapy in HPV16-positive cancers (dated by TCRdb to between 2021 and 2024). Background on the whole study: Using functional T-cell assays on cells from a couple of HPV16-positive patients, the researchers defined candidate HPV-specific T-cell clones and common TCR motifs. The candidate HPV-specific TCRs and motifs were subsequently tracked in TCR repertoires obtained from 70 to 95 patients with HPV-related cancers. The study asked whether T-cell immunity to the HPV oncoproteins E6 and E7 changes during chemoradiotherapy and whether this immunity affects survival.

Including cysteine and phenylalanine, the CDR3 has 14 amino acids. CDR3 DNA is the only sequence kept; it has 42 bases, read in frame from the first base. Trimming removed 0 bases from V and 7 bases from J, leaving 10 bases between the germline ends. Looking up the germline V gene yields CDR1 SGDLS and CDR2 YYNGEE. Points the paper makes about the study in general: The functional definition of HPV-specific T cells came from only a couple of HPV16-positive patients, and the survival association was reported for HPV16-positive patients. In HPV16-positive patients, expansion of HPV-responsive T cells during chemoradiotherapy was found to be associated with improved recurrence-free survival. Expansion of candidate HPV-specific clones and E7-related TCR motifs was observed in the tumor microenvironment during treatment, whereas no such expansion was observed for non-HPV-specific T cells.

Receptors were amplified or captured by the immunoSEQ multiplex PCR assay. What TCRdb holds here is the immuneACCESS table cut down to in-frame rearrangements. Part of the clones is not present; checked against another copy, under half of the missing clones reflect an unresolved V gene, and the others are unexplained. Within this sample are some 9,800 clones, with approximately 90% of them counted one time only. The ten largest clones add up to approximately 13% of the sample. The rearranged chain carries TRBV9 and TRBJ2-2, with the D gene call left open. Sequences were derived from blood, sampled from a patient who underwent chemoradiotherapy. The receptor was derived from a human donor with HPV-associated anogenital cancer. The sequenced DNA: TGTGCCAGCAGCGTAGCCCCGACCCGCGGGGAGCTGTTTTTT. Translated, it reads CASSVAPTRGELFF. Extended through the reference TRBV9 and TRBJ2-2 proteins, this CDR3 yields the full variable domain: DSGVTQTPKHLITATGQRVTLRCSPRSGDLSVYWYQQSLDQGLQFLIQYYNGEERAKGNILERFSAQQFPDLHSELNLSSLELGDSALYFCASSVAPTRGELFFGEGSRLTVL.